Described below is a single T cell receptor (beta chain) sequence and its context. 13 Jbeta primers and 60 Vbeta primers were used for the PCR. The repertoire was sequenced with immunoSEQ multiplex PCR; TCRdb's copy has only in-frame clones and lacks some. The table has roughly 80,000 clones, 80% to 90% seen once. This entry is derived from a study of cytomegalovirus exposure and HLA in healthy donors. Deletions cut 0 bases from V and 2 bases from J, with 8 bases between. The germline V gene encodes CDR1 SGHAT and CDR2 FQNNGV. CDR3 length equals 14 residues. This chain connects TRBV11-2 to TRBJ2-7, with TRBD1 as a possible D gene (6 bases). The specimen was PBMCs. This receptor was taken from a woman aged 25-40 years in good health and CMV-seronegative. The CDR3 sequence: CASSLDRTAYEQYF. The CDR3 nucleotides read TGTGCCAGCAGCTTAGATAGGACAGCCTACGAGCAGTACTTC. The variable domain in full, with the rest retrieved from reference TRBV11-2 and TRBJ2-7, is EAGVAQSPRYKIIEKRQSVAFWCNPISGHATLYWYQQILGQGPKLLIQFQNNGVVDDSQLPKDRFSAERLKGVDSTLKIQPAKLEDSAVYLCASSLDRTAYEQYFGPGTRLTVT.